The next 25 T cell receptor beta chains were all read from a single sample in a study of identical twins. A single record per CDR3 protein comes from TCRdb applying MiXCR to the 5' RACE reads. This sample carries hundreds of thousands of distinct CDR3 sequences, 9% to 15% of them seen once, and the ten largest clones take 7.2%. These data were also filed under a second study, of yellow fever vaccine responses in identical twins.

The sequencing input was CD8+ T cells sorted from blood. These TCRs come from a woman aged 18-29 years in good health.

The chain links TRBV13 to TRBJ2-3; the D gene is possibly TRBD1 (5 bases). CDR3 length: 19 amino acids. The V and J ends lost 1 base and 0 bases respectively, with 20 bases between them. Germline lookup yields CDR1 PRHDT and CDR2 FYEKMQ (reference sequence). CDR3 nucleotides: TGTGCCAGCAGCTTAGATAAGGGGTGTGGGCCACCAAGCACAGATACGCAGTATTTT. Its translation: CASSLDKGCGPPSTDTQYF.

This clonotype was seen a few times. The V call is TRBV12-3 or TRBV12-4, the J call TRBJ2-1; 7 nucleotides match TRBD2. The CDR3 runs 13 residues. The trim removed 5 bases at V and 8 bases at J, leaving 6 bases unmatched. The CDR3 region has the DNA TGTGCCAGCAGTACCGCCGGGGGGTATGAGCAGTTCTTC. This codes for CASSTAGGYEQFF.

In its sample, this clonotype was seen a few times. This chain links TRBV6-2 or TRBV6-3 with TRBJ2-1; D is uncertain. CDR3 size: 16 residues. Trimming stripped 0 bases from V and 1 base from J, with 10 bases between. Germline CDR1 MNHEY, CDR2 SVGEGT. DNA of the CDR3: TGTGCCAGCAGTTACTCGAGTAGGCCTTCCTACAATGAGCAGTTCTTC. Protein sequence: CASSYSSRPSYNEQFF.

This clonotype was observed a few times. The chain links TRBV9 to TRBJ2-7; no definite D call. CDR1 SGDLS and CDR2 YYNGEE come from the germline V gene. With 4 bases removed from V and 4 bases from J, the gap between germline ends came to 18 bases. The CDR3 has 15 amino acids. The CDR3 sequence is CASSPRLADLYEQYF. The CDR3 DNA follows: TGTGCCAGCAGCCCCCGGTTGGCTGATTTATACGAGCAGTACTTC.

This clonotype was detected a few times. The CDR3 bases are TGTGCCAGCAGCCAGTTAGGGGCCTCCTACGAGCAGTACTTC. This sequence encodes CASSQLGASYEQYF. The rearrangement uses TRBV7-9 and TRBJ2-7, with D perhaps matching TRBD1 (5 bases). Germline lookup yields CDR1 SEHNR and CDR2 FQNEAQ (reference sequence). V was cut by 5 bases and J by 0 bases, with 11 bases left in between. The CDR3 consists of 14 residues.

V and J are TRBV9 and TRBJ2-5; the D call may be TRBD1 or TRBD2 (5 bases each). Trimming stripped 3 bases from V and 3 bases from J, with 15 bases between. The CDR3 covers 15 residues. The V gene's germline CDR1 is SGDLS and CDR2 YYNGEE. DNA for the CDR3: TGTGCCAGCAGCGATGCGGACGGGGCGAAAGAGACCCAGTACTTC. This sequence encodes CASSDADGAKETQYF.

V and J are TRBV20-1 and TRBJ2-3; D unclear. Germline V CDR1 and CDR2: DFQATT, SNEGSKA (reference sequence). Trimming took 3 bases from V and 2 from J, leaving 9 bases between them. The CDR3 has 13 residues. CDR3 DNA: TGCAGTGCTAGCACTTTAACCACAGATACGCAGTATTTT. Translating gives CSASTLTTDTQYF.

This clonotype has only a few counts. The rearrangement links TRBV29-1 to TRBJ2-1, with D maybe TRBD2 (5 bases). V lost 3 bases and J lost 5, with 14 bases in between. The CDR3 contains 14 residues. The germline gives CDR1 SQVTM, CDR2 ANQGSEA. The chain's CDR3 is CSVEGEKFNNEQFF. The CDR3 region has the DNA TGCAGCGTTGAGGGAGAGAAATTTAACAATGAGCAGTTCTTC.

The chain is built from TRBV7-9 and TRBJ2-2, with D perhaps being TRBD1 or TRBD2 (5 bases each). Per germline, CDR1 SEHNR and CDR2 FQNEAQ (reference sequence). There are 17 residues in the CDR3. Trimming took off 5 bases at V and 4 bases at J, with 20 bases between the two ends. CDR3 protein: CASSPKGERLGTGELFF. DNA for the CDR3: TGTGCCAGCAGCCCCAAAGGGGAGCGTTTGGGCACCGGGGAGCTGTTTTTT.

The table lists this clonotype with many counts. The chain uses TRBV15 and TRBJ2-7; perhaps TRBD1 as D (6 bases). This CDR3 has 11 amino acids. Germline values: CDR1 LNHNV, CDR2 YYDKDF (reference sequence). Trimming stripped 5 bases from V and 7 bases from J, with 9 bases between. The DNA for the CDR3 is TGTGCCACCAGCGAAACAGGGGAGCAGTACTTC. Amino acid sequence: CATSETGEQYF.

This clonotype was found a few times. Here the CDR3 DNA reads TGCAGTGCTAGAGATAACAACGAGCAGTACGTC. Residues: CSARDNNEQYV. This chain uses TRBV20-1 with TRBJ2-7; no reliable D call. The CDR3 contains 11 residues. Between the trimmed V and J ends, which lost 0 bases and 5 bases, there was a span of 5 bases. The germline V gene has CDR1 DFQATT and CDR2 SNEGSKA (reference sequence).

This clonotype has a handful of counts. CDR3 sequence (DNA): TGTGCCAGCGGATATGCGAGGGCCGATGAGCAGTTCTTC. It encodes CASGYARADEQFF. J is TRBJ2-1 and V is TRBV2; D might be TRBD2 (5 bases). The germline CDR1 and CDR2 sequences are SNHLY and FYNNEI. V lost 8 bases, J lost 8 bases, and 16 bases lay in between. The CDR3 has 13 amino acids.

J is TRBJ2-1 and V is TRBV12-3 or TRBV12-4, with 14 nucleotides matching TRBD2. V dropped 5 bases and J dropped 1; count of bases not matched to a gene: 4. The CDR3 covers 17 residues. The DNA for the CDR3 is TGTGCCAGCAGTGGACTAGCGGGGGGCCGATCCTACAATGAGCAGTTCTTC. Protein: CASSGLAGGRSYNEQFF.

This clonotype has ten or more counts. This rearrangement joins TRBV12-3 or TRBV12-4 to TRBJ2-7; possible D gene TRBD1, 7 bases. V was clipped by 6 bases and J by 3 bases, with 18 bases between them. CDR3 length equals 15 residues. The CDR3 loop is CASSPTGAGSYEQYF. For the CDR3, the DNA is TGTGCCAGCAGCCCAACAGGGGCGGGAAGCTACGAGCAGTACTTC.

This clonotype came up many times. V and J are TRBV12-3 or TRBV12-4 and TRBJ1-6, with 11 bases lining up with TRBD1. The CDR3 is 14 residues long. V lost 4 bases to trimming and J lost 10 bases; unmatched junction nucleotides: 3. Here the CDR3 DNA reads TGTGCCAGCAGTTGGGGACAGGGGGACTCACCCCTCCACTTT. This gives the protein CASSWGQGDSPLHF.

This clonotype has at least ten counts. V is TRBV12-3 or TRBV12-4 and J is TRBJ2-1; 7 bases are shared with TRBD2. J lost 3 bases, V lost 3 bases, and 2 bases had no gene match. This CDR3 is 14 amino acids long. As DNA, the CDR3 is TGTGCCAGCAGTTTGGGCGGGGGCTACAATGAGCAGTTCTTC. Its translation is CASSLGGGYNEQFF.

The rearrangement links TRBV5-1 to TRBJ2-6; 7 bases are shared with TRBD2. Trimming at V came to 1 base and at J to 0 bases, leaving 10 bases not matched to a gene. This CDR3 has 19 residues. The germline gives CDR1 SGHRS, CDR2 YFSETQ. CDR3 residues: CASSLPRGRGSSGANVLTF. The DNA of the CDR3 is TGCGCCAGCAGCTTGCCTCGCGGGAGAGGGAGCTCTGGGGCCAACGTCCTGACTTTC. The variable domain in full, with the rest retrieved from reference TRBV5-1 and TRBJ2-6, is KAGVTQTPRYLIKTRGQQVTLSCSPISGHRSVSWYQQTPGQGLQFLFEYFSETQRNKGNFPGRFSGRQFSNSRSEMNVSTLELGDSALYLCASSLPRGRGSSGANVLTFGAGSRLTVL.

The chain links TRBV7-6 to TRBJ2-3, with D tentatively TRBD2 (5 bases). The germline CDR1 and CDR2 sequences are SGHVS and FNYEAQ. The CDR3 is 18 residues long. V was pared by 4 bases and J by 4 bases, with 24 bases between. The CDR3 spells CASSSKASRALGADTQYF. The CDR3 DNA reads as TGTGCCAGCAGCTCGAAAGCTAGCCGGGCCCTAGGCGCAGATACGCAGTATTTT.

This clonotype was recorded at least ten times. The V call is TRBV7-3, the J call TRBJ1-3; D gene unclear. The length of the CDR3 is 13 residues. CDR1 is SGHTA, CDR2 FQGTGA, per germline. V dropped 4 bases and J dropped 4 bases, with 8 bases sitting between them. DNA for the CDR3: TGTGCCAGCAGCTCCCAAGTCGGAAACACCATATATTTT. Amino acids: CASSSQVGNTIYF.

This clonotype was seen repeatedly, ten times or more. The chain combines TRBV11-2 with TRBJ2-7, with unresolved D. This CDR3 contains 12 residues. The germline V gene has CDR1 SGHAT and CDR2 FQNNGV. V was pared by 1 base and J by 4 bases, with 5 bases between. The CDR3 sequence is CASSLVFYEQYF. CDR3 DNA: TGTGCCAGCAGCTTAGTTTTTTACGAGCAGTACTTC.

A few counts support this clonotype. The rearrangement uses TRBV6-5 and TRBJ2-5, with 8 bases identical to TRBD2. CDR3 length: 14 amino acids. Trimming removed 4 bases from V and 4 bases from J; junction bases left unmatched: 5. The germline CDR1 and CDR2 sequences are MNHEY and SVGAGI. The CDR3 sequence is CASSSGGLRETQYF. The CDR3 DNA reads as TGTGCCAGCAGTTCGGGGGGGCTGCGAGAGACCCAGTACTTC.

CDR3 amino acids: CASSYFGHVNQPQHF. CDR3 in DNA: TGTGCCAGCAGTTACTTCGGACACGTCAATCAGCCCCAGCATTTT. The chain has TRBV12-3 or TRBV12-4 and TRBJ1-5, with a tentative D call TRBD1 (5 bases). The CDR3 contains 15 residues. The V and J ends lost 4 bases and 3 bases respectively, with 13 bases between them.

This clonotype was seen at least ten times. The V call is TRBV9, the J call TRBJ2-2; D not certain. This CDR3 contains 16 residues. Trimming removed 3 bases from V and 4 bases from J, with 16 bases in between. Germline lookup yields CDR1 SGDLS and CDR2 YYNGEE. The CDR3 reads CASSGYSFVSTGELFF. In DNA form, the CDR3 reads TGTGCCAGCAGCGGTTACAGTTTTGTTAGCACCGGGGAGCTGTTTTTT.

This sequence joins TRBV5-6 and TRBJ2-7; D possibly matches TRBD1 or TRBD2 (5 bases each). Germline CDR1 and CDR2: SGHDT and YYEEEE. The CDR3 is 12 amino acids. V was pared by 2 bases and J by 6 bases, with 9 bases between. CDR3: CASSLGTSEQYV. The DNA for the CDR3 is TGTGCCAGCAGCTTAGGGACGTCCGAGCAGTACGTC.

This clonotype was observed a handful of times. The rearrangement links TRBV9 to TRBJ2-7, with 8 bases fitting TRBD2. The CDR3 has 15 residues. Germline V gene lookup returns CDR1 SGDLS and CDR2 YYNGEE. V was pared by 2 bases and J by 0 bases, with 4 bases of the junction left unmatched. CDR3 in amino acids: CASSVTAGASYEQYF. CDR3 nucleotides: TGTGCCAGCAGCGTGACAGCGGGAGCCTCCTACGAGCAGTACTTC.